This T cell receptor beta chain was obtained from a study of blood T cell repertoires in COVID-19. The wider study: Some COVID-19 samples were acute and others convalescent; all came from the United States, Italy and Spain. From T cells, B-cell-depleted T cells, or PBMCs came the material, which was cDNA or gDNA.

In the original workflow: Quantification of nucleated cells was approximated via reference gene primer amplification. TCRdb's copy holds only in-frame clones and misses some; the assay was immunoSEQ multiplex PCR. From that table come the V and J calls and clone size; the DNA was used to work out D and trimming. The sample records approximately 200,000 clones, approximately 81% being singletons. With 4 bases clipped from V and 7 bases from J, the junction kept 1 base outside the gene matches. The CDR3 runs to 14 residues. Germline-derived CDR1 and CDR2 are MGHRA and YSYEKL. The TCR comes from a woman aged 60-75 years who had recovered from COVID-19. The chain employs TRBV4-1 and TRBJ2-1; TRBD2 matches 13 bases. The material sequenced was peripheral blood. The CDR3 DNA reads as TGCGCCAGCAGCCCGGGACTAGCGGGGAATGAGCAGTTCTTC. Translation: CASSPGLAGNEQFF.